This TCR beta chain came from a study of neurological immune-mediated disorders (dated by TCRdb to 2018 to 2020). A note on the overall study: Among the approximately 34 multiple sclerosis patients, relapsing-remitting MS accounted for around 31 and secondary progressive MS accounted for 3. Using UMI-based sequencing, the study compared peripheral blood TCR-beta repertoires from patients with HTLV-I-associated myelopathy (HAM/TSP), patients with multiple sclerosis, and healthy controls. The 95 to 110 TCR-beta libraries covered PBMC samples along with longitudinal samples, technical triplicates, and paired sorted CD4+ and CD8+ T-cell subsets. The cohort included approximately 70 subjects: about 14 with HAM/TSP, about 35 with multiple sclerosis, and approximately 20 healthy controls. Points the paper makes about the study in general: The MS cluster showed no association with clinical or MRI features, and the authors stated that larger cohorts are needed. In phylogenetic analysis, the repertoires of 18 of 34 MS patients grouped into a cluster of related CDR3 sequences, which suggests a possible signature at the repertoire level. No identical CDR3 amino acid sequences were shared among expanded clones across subjects, suggesting private TCR-beta repertoires in all groups. TCR clonal expansion was highest in HAM/TSP patients and lowest in MS patients, with MS patients falling below even healthy controls.

This clonotype has a count of ten or more. This clone's antigen is unknown. No much larger clone exists at a distance of one base, and base qualities are not known. For unsorted PBMC libraries, 2 million PBMCs were used after storage in RNAlater at -80 degrees C until RNA extraction. The multiple sclerosis patients were enrolled in a US clinical protocol that evaluated disease progression with magnetic resonance imaging. Peripheral blood was subjected to Ficoll-Hypaque density gradient centrifugation to isolate PBMCs, which were then cryopreserved in liquid nitrogen. cDNA was synthesized by template-switch 5'RACE using a primer with a 10-nucleotide random unique molecular identifier that tagged each TCR transcript. Every sequencing run yielded over 190 million TCR-beta sequences covering 15-18 subjects. Total RNA was extracted with the RNeasy kit. The KAPA Real-time Library Amplification kit was used to amplify TCR-beta VDJ regions with primers for the TCR constant region and the 5'RACE anchor. Sample indexes and Illumina adaptors were added in a first PCR, after which library yield was increased in a second PCR. After purification with Ampure beads, the TCR product of roughly 650 bp was size-selected on a 2% E-gel SizeSelection system. Before pooling, library quality was checked on a Bioanalyzer, concentration was measured with Qubit, and libraries were quantified with the Kapa Library Quantification kit. Libraries were sequenced paired-end 2 x 150 bp on an Illumina HiSeq 2500. To increase sequence diversity, roughly 24-32% phiX was spiked into each library pool. In the paper's pipeline: The UMI-based MiGEC pipeline processed quality-filtered reads and removed over 80% of raw TCR sequences during error correction. VDJ genes were aligned to IMGT germline references, and clonotypes were defined by unique CDR3 amino acid sequence plus V-J genes. Clonal expansion, Shannon diversity and CDR3 relatedness (CalcPairwiseDistances, ClusterSamples) were evaluated with VDJtools, and phylogenetic trees were built with CLCbio workbench. Clones with at least 8 unique UMIs were defined as expanded, with this threshold being based on coefficient-of-variation modelling across technical triplicates. TCRdb reworked the public reads: Q25 trimming with fastp, MiXCR clone assembly, productive beta chains retained. Rows are unified per CDR3 protein, each entry keeping the most common DNA and genes. The authors' filters were not applied to this entry. This sample comprises 49,000 or so distinct CDR3 sequences, 4.5% of them detected only once. The ten biggest clones cover about 6% of the sample.

Its CDR3 holds 13 amino acids, cysteine through phenylalanine. The only DNA kept is the CDR3, 39 bases in frame from the first base. V drops 2 bases and J drops 8 bases, leaving 12 bases in between. The sequence is built from TRBV12-3 or TRBV12-4 and TRBJ1-1, with no reliable assignment of the D segment. The specimen sequenced was PBMCs. The receptor was isolated from a woman aged 60-75 years with multiple sclerosis. The DNA reads TGTGCCAGCAGTTTAACGGGCCGGCTAGAAGCTTTCTTT. Its translation is CASSLTGRLEAFF.